Reported below is one T cell receptor beta chain. Its target is unknown. The data were taken from a study of cytomegalovirus exposure and HLA in healthy donors. Germline V lookup: CDR1 SGDLS, CDR2 YYNGEE. Trimming cost V 3 bases and J 0 bases, with 5 bases left between them. This CDR3 spans 13 amino acids. The primer mix had 60 Vbeta and 13 Jbeta primers. Generated by immunoSEQ multiplex PCR, the TCRdb table keeps only in-frame clones and is missing some. The data show 95,000 to 150,000 clones, around 77% seen once. Study-level findings and limits: A few CMV-associated chains proved CMV antigen-specific in vitro.

Each donor's status was that of a healthy bone marrow donor. The TCR originated in a woman aged 35 to 49 in good health and CMV-seropositive. The chain employs TRBV9 and TRBJ2-3; D is ambiguous. Sequencing input: PBMCs. The CDR3 reads CASSGGSTDTQYF. For the CDR3, the DNA is TGTGCCAGCAGCGGAGGTAGCACAGATACGCAGTATTTT.